Shown below are 30 T cell receptor beta chains from a single sample sequenced in a study of radiation and T cells in renal cell carcinoma. The data were produced by immunoSEQ multiplex PCR, yet TCRdb's version contains in-frame clones alone and is incomplete. This sample has about 59,000 clones, with around 78% found just once. Noted time point: baseline pretreatment blood. Treatment of the sample: 15 Gy SBRT to primary tumor, nephrectomy 4 weeks later. Source: blood, taken from a patient whose treatment included radiotherapy and nephrectomy. The receptor source for this set is a man aged 55 to 70 with renal cell carcinoma.

The rearrangement links TRBV19 to TRBJ2-3; D may be TRBD2 (5 bases). V lost 9 bases, J lost 4 bases, and 11 bases lay in between. The CDR3 spans 12 residues. Germline V gene lookup returns CDR1 LNHDA and CDR2 SQIVND (reference sequence). The CDR3 spells CASRTRADTQYF. In DNA, the CDR3 is TGTGCCAGCAGGACTCGAGCAGATACGCAGTATTTT.

The V gene is TRBV19, the J gene TRBJ2-3; D unresolved. The ends were cut back, 4 bases at V and 4 bases at J, with 9 bases in the middle. CDR3 length: 13 residues. Germline-derived CDR1 and CDR2 are LNHDA and SQIVND (reference sequence). The CDR3 DNA follows: TGTGCCAGTAGTAACCCCGGCGCAGATACGCAGTATTTT. Translated, it gives CASSNPGADTQYF.

The genes are TRBV28 and TRBJ2-1; weak D call: TRBD2 (6 bases). Trimming removed 5 bases from V and 3 bases from J, with 8 bases in between. Per the germline V gene, CDR1 is MDHEN and CDR2 is SYDVKM. The CDR3 has 13 amino acids. In nucleotides, the CDR3 is TGTGCCAGCAGTCGCGGGATCTACAATGAGCAGTTCTTC. Its translation: CASSRGIYNEQFF. Drawing the rest from reference TRBV28 and TRBJ2-1, the complete variable domain is DVKVTQSSRYLVKRTGEKVFLECVQDMDHENMFWYRQDPGLGLRLIYFSYDVKMKEKGDIPEGYSVSREKKERFSLILESASTNQTSMYLCASSRGIYNEQFFGPGTRLTVL.

The V gene is TRBV7-8, the J gene TRBJ2-3; D is possibly TRBD2 (5 bases). CDR1 and CDR2 from the germline V gene are SGHVS and FQNEAQ. Trimming took off 6 bases at V and 2 bases at J, with 9 bases between the two ends. The CDR3 runs to 13 residues. The CDR3 here is CASRRDATDTQYF. CDR3 sequence (DNA): TGTGCCAGCAGACGGGATGCCACAGATACGCAGTATTTT.

The chain employs TRBV18 and TRBJ1-5; 7 bases agree with TRBD1. CDR3 length: 15 residues. After removal of 6 bases from V and 4 bases from J, the junction contained 9 bases not matched to a gene. Germline CDR1 and CDR2: KGHSH and LQKENI. CDR3 DNA sequence: TGTGCCAGCTCTTCCATTGGGACAGCTAATCAGCCCCAGCATTTT. As protein: CASSSIGTANQPQHF.

The chain's CDR3 is CASSVIPTGNQETQYF. DNA of the CDR3: TGTGCCAGCAGCGTTATCCCGACGGGGAACCAAGAGACCCAGTACTTC. The chain uses TRBV5-4 and TRBJ2-5, with D maybe TRBD2 (5 bases). The CDR3 is 16 residues long. Per germline, CDR1 SGHNT and CDR2 YYREEE (reference sequence). V was clipped by 4 bases and J by 0 bases, with 16 bases between them.

The gene calls are TRBV18 and TRBJ2-5; 7 bases fit TRBD1. The CDR3 consists of 13 residues. The ends lost 5 bases at V and 0 bases at J; junction bases unmatched: 0. Per germline, CDR1 KGHSH and CDR2 LQKENI. The CDR3 coding sequence is TGTGCCAGCTCAGGGACAGACCAAGAGACCCAGTACTTC. This gives the protein CASSGTDQETQYF.

The rearrangement links TRBV25-1 to TRBJ2-2, with 7 positions matching TRBD1. V was clipped by 2 bases and J by 5 bases; unmatched bases: 8. This CDR3 is 16 amino acids long. Germline assignment: CDR1 MGHDK and CDR2 SYGVNS. This CDR3 is CASSETGTGVTGELFF. As DNA, the CDR3 is TGTGCCAGCAGTGAAACGGGTACAGGGGTAACCGGGGAGCTGTTTTTT.

This clone came up a few times. This rearrangement joins TRBV6-4 to TRBJ2-3, with D possibly being TRBD2 (5 bases). V shed 2 bases and J shed 3 bases, with 9 bases lying between them. This CDR3 has 14 amino acids. Germline CDR1 is MRHNA and CDR2 is SNTAGT. This CDR3 reads CASSDTRGTDTQYF. CDR3 in DNA: TGTGCCAGCAGTGACACCCGGGGAACAGATACGCAGTATTTT.

The chain is built from TRBV5-4 and TRBJ2-5; 11 bases are shared with TRBD2. Looked up from germline, CDR1 is SGHNT and CDR2 is YYREEE (reference sequence). The trim removed 4 bases at V and 1 base at J, leaving 6 bases unmatched. The CDR3 length is 16 residues. CDR3 sequence (DNA): TGTGCCAGCAGCCCTAGCGGGGGGACCCTCCAAGAGACCCAGTACTTC. Translating gives CASSPSGGTLQETQYF.

This rearrangement joins TRBV5-6 to TRBJ2-7; D may be TRBD2 (5 bases). This CDR3 spans 14 amino acids. The germline V gene has CDR1 SGHDT and CDR2 YYEEEE. The V and J ends lost 2 bases and 0 bases respectively, with 9 bases between them. The CDR3 nucleotides read TGTGCCAGCAGCTTTGAACGGGGCTCCTACGAGCAGTACTTC. Its translation: CASSFERGSYEQYF.

The CDR3: CASSVEEQSEQYF. In DNA form, the CDR3 reads TGTGCCAGCAGCGTAGAGGAACAGTCCGAGCAGTACTTC. This chain joins TRBV9 and TRBJ2-7; D unclear. CDR1 is SGDLS and CDR2 is YYNGEE in the germline V gene. CDR3 size: 13 residues. Trimming removed 0 bases at V and 6 bases at J, with 10 bases between.

The chain carries TRBV21-1 and TRBJ2-7; TRBD2 was called by the table and not checked on the DNA. TRBV21-1 is marked as a pseudogene. The CDR3 is 17 residues long. The CDR3 DNA reads TGTGCCAGCAGCAAAAAGGAGCGGGAGGGCCTCTCCTACGAGCAGTACGTC. Amino acids: CASSKKEREGLSYEQYV.

The chain joins TRBV30 to TRBJ1-5; TRBD1 agrees at 9 bases. V was pared by 4 bases and J by 6 bases, with 7 bases of the junction left unmatched. The V gene's germline CDR1 is GTSNPN and CDR2 SVGIG (reference sequence). The CDR3 is made up of 14 amino acids. CDR3 in amino acids: CAWTTGGFGQPQHF. CDR3 nucleotide sequence: TGTGCCTGGACAACAGGGGGCTTCGGTCAGCCCCAGCATTTT.

The chain links TRBV19 to TRBJ1-2, with D tentatively TRBD1 (5 bases). Per the germline V gene, CDR1 is LNHDA and CDR2 is SQIVND (reference sequence). This CDR3 comprises 16 residues. The V end was cut by 3 bases, the J end by 3 bases, with 17 bases between. The CDR3 DNA is TGTGCCAGTAGTATGGGGGAGCAGGTAGGGGACTATGGCTACACCTTC. This translates into CASSMGEQVGDYGYTF. Complete variable domain (other parts from reference TRBV19 and TRBJ1-2): DGGITQSPKYLFRKEGQNVTLSCEQNLNHDAMYWYRQDPGQGLRLIYYSQIVNDFQKGDIAEGYSVSREKKESFPLTVTSAQKNPTAFYLCASSMGEQVGDYGYTFGSGTRLTVV.

The V gene is TRBV6-1, the J gene TRBJ2-7; D unclear. Germline V gene sequence: CDR1 MNHNS, CDR2 SASEGT. The CDR3 contains 12 residues. V was shortened by 10 bases and J by 0 bases, with 10 bases between the two germline ends. The CDR3 loop reads CATSPYSYEQYF. CDR3 DNA: TGTGCCACCTCACCTTACTCCTACGAGCAGTACTTC.

This clone was picked up one time. The same CDR3 also results from other DNA sequences found in this sample. This chain joins TRBV7-3 and TRBJ2-2; D unresolved. Germline V gene lookup returns CDR1 SGHTA and CDR2 FQGTGA. CDR3 size: 13 residues. Trimming pared 4 bases from V and 2 bases from J, leaving 5 bases between. The CDR3, as DNA: TGTGCCAGCAGCTCTCCAAACACCGGGGAGCTGTTTTTT. It encodes CASSSPNTGELFF.

The chain joins TRBV5-8 to TRBJ1-5; D uncertain. Germline V gene sequence: CDR1 SGHTS, CDR2 YDEGEE. The CDR3 consists of 11 residues. Trimming took off 0 bases at V and 10 bases at J, with 5 bases between the two ends. The CDR3 nucleotides are TGTGCCAGCAGCTTGGGATTCCCCCAGCATTTT. It encodes CASSLGFPQHF.

V is TRBV19 and J is TRBJ2-7; the D is unclear. Germline lookup yields CDR1 LNHDA and CDR2 SQIVND (reference sequence). The CDR3 runs 14 residues. V was cut by 2 bases and J by 3 bases, with 11 bases left in between. The CDR3 loop is CASSINIAGYEQYF. Here the CDR3 DNA reads TGTGCCAGTAGTATAAACATTGCAGGCTACGAGCAGTACTTC.

The V call is TRBV7-3, the J call TRBJ2-5; the D is unclear. This CDR3 has 14 residues. V was pared by 1 base and J by 2 bases, with 8 bases between. Germline V gene lookup returns CDR1 SGHTA and CDR2 FQGTGA. The CDR3 bases are TGTGCCAGCAGCTTAAGCTCGACACAAGAGACCCAGTACTTC. Residues: CASSLSSTQETQYF.

A single count supports this clone. V and J are TRBV9 and TRBJ2-1, with D possibly matching TRBD2 (6 bases). V lost 3 bases to trimming and J lost 7 bases, with 14 bases between them. CDR3 size: 14 residues. Per germline, CDR1 SGDLS and CDR2 YYNGEE. The CDR3 loop is CASSALGLRNEQFF. The DNA for the CDR3 is TGTGCCAGCAGCGCCCTGGGACTTCGAAATGAGCAGTTCTTC.

V is TRBV10-3 and J is TRBJ2-1; TRBD2 agrees at 10 bases. CDR1 ENHRY and CDR2 SYGVKD come from the germline V gene. Trimming took 3 bases from V and 0 from J; bases not matched to a gene: 17. The CDR3 is 21 residues long. CDR3 sequence reads: CAISDIGGSGRPISSYNEQFF. CDR3 bases: TGTGCCATCAGTGACATAGGTGGTAGCGGGAGGCCGATAAGCTCCTACAATGAGCAGTTCTTC.

V gene TRBV5-1 combines with J gene TRBJ2-1, with 14 bases matching TRBD2. The germline V gene has CDR1 SGHRS and CDR2 YFSETQ. Trimming took 5 bases from V and 9 from J; bases not matched to a gene: 7. There are 15 residues in the CDR3. As DNA, the CDR3 is TGCGCCAGCAGTGTGACTAGCGGGAGGGGAGGTGAGCAGTTCTTC. Amino acids: CASSVTSGRGGEQFF.

This chain links TRBV11-3 with TRBJ2-3, with unresolved D. Deletions cut 7 bases from V and 2 bases from J, with 7 bases between. Germline V gives CDR1 SGHNT, CDR2 YENEEA. The CDR3 consists of 12 residues. The CDR3 DNA is TGTGCCAGCAATGGTAACACAGATACGCAGTATTTT. Translating gives CASNGNTDTQYF.

The chain links TRBV4-3 to TRBJ1-2; the D is unclear. The germline V gene encodes CDR1 LGHNA and CDR2 YSLEER. The length of the CDR3 is 14 residues. V shed 4 bases and J shed 6 bases, with 15 bases lying between them. CDR3: CASSPSAGSNGYTF. CDR3 nucleotide sequence: TGCGCCAGCAGCCCCTCGGCGGGCTCAAATGGCTACACCTTC.

The chain recombines TRBV15 with TRBJ1-4; unclear D gene. The V gene's germline CDR1 is LNHNV and CDR2 YYDKDF (reference sequence). The CDR3 covers 11 residues. V lost 3 bases, J lost 8 bases, and 4 bases lay in between. The CDR3 bases are TGTGCCACCAGCAGGCAGGAAAAACTGTTTTTT. Protein: CATSRQEKLFF.

The chain couples TRBV19 to TRBJ1-5; no reliable D call. V lost 3 bases to trimming and J lost 3 bases, with 15 bases between them. The CDR3 extends over 16 amino acids. The germline V gene encodes CDR1 LNHDA and CDR2 SQIVND (reference sequence). The CDR3 nucleotides are TGTGCCAGTAGTATGTGGGTAAGGGCAGTCAATCAGCCCCAGCATTTT. Translating gives CASSMWVRAVNQPQHF.

This chain connects TRBV19 to TRBJ2-1; D gene unclear. The germline V and J ends were trimmed by 6 bases and 6 bases, with 15 bases remaining between them. The CDR3 extends over 14 amino acids. CDR1 and CDR2 (germline): LNHDA, SQIVND (reference sequence). CDR3 in amino acids: CASRSADWSNEQFF. CDR3 bases: TGTGCCAGTAGGTCTGCCGATTGGTCCAATGAGCAGTTCTTC.

The rearrangement links TRBV6-1 to TRBJ2-1; 10 bases map to TRBD2. The CDR3 length is 16 residues. Germline V gives CDR1 MNHNS, CDR2 SASEGT. Trimming removed 4 bases from V and 5 bases from J; junction bases left unmatched: 8. CDR3 region: CASSGFGTSANNEQFF. DNA of the CDR3: TGTGCCAGCAGTGGATTCGGGACTAGCGCCAACAATGAGCAGTTCTTC.

Comment on this clone: Other DNA variants within this sample encode the same CDR3. The rearrangement joins TRBV7-6 to TRBJ1-2; 9 bases line up with TRBD1. The ends lost 5 bases at V and 8 bases at J; junction bases unmatched: 9. This CDR3 region has 14 residues. Germline V gives CDR1 SGHVS, CDR2 FNYEAQ. This CDR3 is CASSQPGQGKGYTF. DNA of the CDR3: TGTGCCAGCAGCCAGCCCGGACAGGGGAAGGGCTACACCTTC.